A single sample gave rise to the 21 T cell receptor beta chains below, sequenced in a study of radiotherapy plus CTLA-4 blockade in lung cancer. Generated by immunoSEQ multiplex PCR, the TCRdb table keeps only in-frame clones and is missing some. Of roughly 75,000 clones detected, 84% appear once; the ten largest clones hold 0.79%. Here the sequenced sample was peripheral blood, taken from a patient treated with radiotherapy plus ipilimumab. The receptors derive from a human donor with non-small cell lung cancer who had stable disease on radiotherapy plus ipilimumab.

This chain links TRBV27 with TRBJ2-3; 12 nucleotides match TRBD2. Germline-derived CDR1 and CDR2 are MNHEY and SMNVEV (reference sequence). The V and J ends lost 4 bases and 2 bases, in that order; junction bases with no gene match: 7. CDR3 length equals 17 residues. CDR3 residues: CASSSSLAGGTTDTQYF. Here the CDR3 DNA reads TGTGCCAGCAGTTCCAGCCTAGCGGGAGGGACCACAGATACGCAGTATTTT.

The V call is TRBV9, the J call TRBJ1-6, with TRBD1 matching 7 bases. V trimming: 3 bases; J trimming: 12 bases; junction bases outside the gene matches: 9. Germline CDR1 and CDR2: SGDLS and YYNGEE. This CDR3 has 14 amino acids. The CDR3 nucleotides are TGTGCCAGCAGCGCCCAAGGAGGGGGCGAACCCCTCCACTTT. Its protein is CASSAQGGGEPLHF.

The J gene is TRBJ2-5, the V gene TRBV7-7; D tentatively fits TRBD1 or TRBD2 (6 bases each). Germline V gene lookup returns CDR1 SSHAT and CDR2 FNYEAQ (reference sequence). The CDR3 totals 13 residues. The CDR3 coding sequence is TGTGCAAAAGCTAGGGGGGCCCAAGAGACCCAGTACTTC. It specifies CAKARGAQETQYF. Full variable domain (missing parts from reference TRBV7-7 and TRBJ2-5): GAGVSQSPRYKVTKRGQDVTLRCDPISSHATLYWYQQALGQGPEFLTYFNYEAQPDKSGLPSDRFSAERPEGSISTLTIQRTEQRDSAMYRCAKARGAQETQYFGPGTRLLVL.

V and J are TRBV5-4 and TRBJ2-5, with TRBD1 matching 9 bases. This CDR3 region has 15 residues. Germline V lookup: CDR1 SGHNT, CDR2 YYREEE (reference sequence). V shed 0 bases and J 4 bases; nucleotides not matched to a gene: 4. The CDR3 DNA sequence: TGTGCCAGCAGCTTGGCCCTGGACAGGGGAGAGACCCAGTACTTC. This sequence encodes CASSLALDRGETQYF. The full variable domain, in which reference TRBV5-4 and TRBJ2-5 provide the parts outside the CDR3, is ETGVTQSPTHLIKTRGQQVTLRCSSQSGHNTVSWYQQALGQGPQFIFQYYREEENGRGNFPPRFSGLQFPNYSSELNVNALELDDSALYLCASSLALDRGETQYFGPGTRLLVL.

CDR3 amino acids: CASSEGRTGKETQYF. As DNA, the CDR3 is TGTGCCAGCAGTGAGGGAAGGACAGGGAAGGAGACCCAGTACTTC. The chain has TRBV6-1 and TRBJ2-5; 8 bases line up with TRBD1. The CDR3 length is 15 residues. The ends lost 3 bases at V and 5 bases at J; junction bases unmatched: 8. Germline V gene sequence: CDR1 MNHNS, CDR2 SASEGT.

This chain uses TRBV6-5 with TRBJ1-1, with TRBD1 identical over 8 bases. Trimming removed 6 bases from V and 12 bases from J; junction bases left unmatched: 6. The CDR3 runs 11 residues. CDR1 is MNHEY, CDR2 SVGAGI, per germline. This CDR3 is CASSRQGITFF. The CDR3 coding sequence is TGTGCCAGCAGCAGACAGGGGATAACTTTCTTT.

V and J are TRBV7-9 and TRBJ2-7; 10 bases align to TRBD1. The junction had 8 bases not matched to a gene; V was cut back by 6 bases and J by 0 bases. The germline CDR1 and CDR2 sequences are SEHNR and FQNEAQ (reference sequence). The CDR3 contains 16 residues. CDR3 sequence reads: CASSRDRGYPSYEQYF. The CDR3 coding sequence is TGTGCCAGCAGTCGGGACAGGGGATATCCCTCCTACGAGCAGTACTTC.

V usage is TRBV5-1 and J usage is TRBJ2-1, with 8 bases lining up with TRBD2. The CDR3 contains 14 residues. V lost 6 bases to trimming and J lost 9 bases; unmatched junction nucleotides: 11. Germline V gene data show CDR1 as SGHRS and CDR2 as YFSETQ. This CDR3 reads CASTFGRGVIEQFF. The CDR3 DNA follows: TGCGCCAGCACCTTTGGGCGGGGGGTAATTGAGCAGTTCTTC.

This chain uses TRBV2 with TRBJ1-1, with TRBD1 matching over 7 bases. The length of the CDR3 is 15 residues. CDR1 is SNHLY, CDR2 FYNNEI, per germline. The trim removed 5 bases at V and 4 bases at J, leaving 10 bases unmatched. The CDR3 loop is CASSQRQGSPTEAFF. Written as DNA, the CDR3 is TGTGCCAGCAGTCAAAGACAGGGATCTCCCACTGAAGCTTTCTTT.

This chain connects TRBV7-3 to TRBJ2-5, with D possibly called TRBD1 or TRBD2 (5 bases each). The CDR3 consists of 13 residues. The V gene's germline CDR1 is SGHTA and CDR2 FQGTGA. V was trimmed by 4 bases and J by 6 bases, leaving 12 bases between them. The CDR3 DNA reads TGTGCCAGCAGCTCCGCTGGGGGTCAGACCCAGTACTTC. Amino acid sequence: CASSSAGGQTQYF.

This chain uses TRBV5-1 with TRBJ2-5; either TRBD1 or TRBD2 may supply D (6 bases each). There are 14 residues in the CDR3. Germline lookup yields CDR1 SGHRS and CDR2 YFSETQ. V lost 4 bases, J lost 2 bases, and 12 bases lay in between. The CDR3 here is CASSDGGVQETQYF. The CDR3 nucleotides read TGCGCCAGCAGCGACGGGGGCGTGCAAGAGACCCAGTACTTC.

This clone was seen a few times. The chain has TRBV28 and TRBJ1-2, with unresolved D. The CDR3 has 13 amino acids. Germline V lookup: CDR1 MDHEN, CDR2 SYDVKM. The germline V and J ends were trimmed by 2 bases and 6 bases, with 10 bases remaining between them. The CDR3 reads CASSLNGWDGYTF. Written as DNA, the CDR3 is TGTGCCAGCAGTTTAAACGGATGGGATGGCTACACCTTC.

V usage is TRBV7-9 and J usage is TRBJ1-2, with a tentative D call TRBD1 (6 bases). CDR3 length: 15 amino acids. Per germline, CDR1 SEHNR and CDR2 FQNEAQ (reference sequence). Trimming left V 2 bases short and J 6 bases short, with 16 bases between. Here the CDR3 reads CASSLTSGQGHGYTF. Written as DNA, the CDR3 is TGTGCCAGCAGCTTAACCAGTGGGCAGGGGCATGGCTACACCTTC.

The genes are TRBV9 and TRBJ1-3; TRBD1 might be the D (5 bases). Germline V gives CDR1 SGDLS, CDR2 YYNGEE. V lost 5 bases and J lost 1, with 16 bases in between. This CDR3 contains 16 residues. CDR3 sequence reads: CASSGAPGISGNTIYF. CDR3 DNA: TGTGCCAGCAGTGGGGCCCCGGGGATTTCTGGAAACACCATATATTTT. The full variable domain, completed using reference TRBV9 and TRBJ1-3, is DSGVTQTPKHLITATGQRVTLRCSPRSGDLSVYWYQQSLDQGLQFLIQYYNGEERAKGNILERFSAQQFPDLHSELNLSSLELGDSALYFCASSGAPGISGNTIYFGEGSWLTVV.

The CDR3: CASSVEGTSYEQYF. The CDR3, as DNA: TGTGCCAGCAGCGTAGAAGGGACCTCCTACGAGCAGTACTTC. The chain couples TRBV9 to TRBJ2-7, with D perhaps matching TRBD1 or TRBD2 (5 bases each). V lost 0 bases and J 0 bases, leaving 7 bases between the germline ends. The CDR3 is made up of 14 amino acids. Germline assignment: CDR1 SGDLS and CDR2 YYNGEE.

The chain joins TRBV7-9 to TRBJ1-3; perhaps TRBD1 as D (6 bases). The CDR3 loop spans 17 amino acids. Trimming cost V 4 bases and J 0 bases, with 16 bases left between them. Germline CDR1 and CDR2: SEHNR and FQNEAQ (reference sequence). This chain's CDR3 is CASSSQIGQRSGNTIYF. CDR3 nucleotides: TGTGCCAGCAGCTCACAGATAGGACAGCGCTCTGGAAACACCATATATTTT.

CDR3 nucleotide sequence: TGTGCCAGCAGCTTAGATCTGATCCCGATCGGGTCCCTCCACTTT. This codes for CASSLDLIPIGSLHF. The chain employs TRBV11-2 and TRBJ1-6; D not resolved. The CDR3 covers 15 residues. CDR1 is SGHAT and CDR2 is FQNNGV in the germline V gene. Trimming took off 0 bases at V and 14 bases at J, with 17 bases between the two ends. Looking up the rest from reference TRBV11-2 and TRBJ1-6 gives the full variable domain: EAGVAQSPRYKIIEKRQSVAFWCNPISGHATLYWYQQILGQGPKLLIQFQNNGVVDDSQLPKDRFSAERLKGVDSTLKIQPAKLEDSAVYLCASSLDLIPIGSLHFGNGTRLTVT.

The gene calls are TRBV5-1 and TRBJ2-7; 8 nucleotides match TRBD1. This CDR3 comprises 14 residues. Losses at the gene ends were 0 bases for V and 3 bases for J; bases not matched to a gene: 2. Per the germline V gene, CDR1 is SGHRS and CDR2 is YFSETQ. The CDR3 reads CASSLGQGIYEQYF. CDR3 nucleotides: TGCGCCAGCAGCTTGGGACAGGGGATCTACGAGCAGTACTTC.

The chain carries TRBV4-2 and TRBJ2-2; no clear D. Germline CDR1 LGHNA, CDR2 YNFKEQ. V lost 0 bases and J 0 bases, leaving 2 bases between the germline ends. The CDR3 covers 14 residues. CDR3 loop: CASSQDANTGELFF. The CDR3 DNA sequence: TGTGCCAGCAGCCAAGACGCGAACACCGGGGAGCTGTTTTTT.

V gene TRBV28 combines with J gene TRBJ1-5, with D perhaps matching TRBD1 (5 bases). V dropped 3 bases and J dropped 0 bases, with 12 bases sitting between them. The germline CDR1 and CDR2 sequences are MDHEN and SYDVKM. The CDR3 is 16 amino acids. This CDR3 reads CASSLRGFASNQPQHF. CDR3 sequence (DNA): TGTGCCAGCAGTTTGAGGGGATTTGCTAGCAATCAGCCCCAGCATTTT.

The chain uses TRBV19 and TRBJ2-3, with 8 bases fitting TRBD2. CDR3 length: 15 amino acids. Germline-derived CDR1 and CDR2 are LNHDA and SQIVND (reference sequence). The V and J ends lost 7 bases and 4 bases, in that order; junction bases with no gene match: 10. The CDR3 is CASTPGTSLPDTQYF. The CDR3 DNA reads TGTGCCAGTACCCCCGGGACTAGTCTCCCAGATACGCAGTATTTT.